The TCR beta chain described here comes from a study of neurological immune-mediated disorders. Study-wide results and limits: The greatest degree of TCR clonal expansion was observed in HTLV-1-associated myelopathy, with the lowest in multiple sclerosis, below that of healthy controls.

The CDR3 totals 18 residues. The junction had 6 bases not matched to a gene; V was cut back by 2 bases and J by 2 bases. Germline V gene data show CDR1 as ENHRY and CDR2 as SYGVKD. The cDNA was generated through 5'RACE incorporating 10-nucleotide random UMIs. The output of every sequencing run, over 200 million TCR-beta sequences, came from 15-18 subjects. TCRdb analysed the 5' RACE reads with MiXCR anew, one entry per CDR3 protein. The sample consists of around 25,000 distinct CDR3 sequences, about an eighth of them appearing once. By sample fraction, this clonotype is medium-sized. The antigen is unknown.

V usage is TRBV10-3 and J usage is TRBJ2-1, with 13 bases identical to TRBD2. The sequence was collected from a woman aged 40 to 50 with HTLV-1-associated myelopathy (HAM/TSP). Sequenced material: PBMCs. The CDR3 protein is CAISERLAGGPPYNEQFF. CDR3 in DNA: TGTGCCATCAGTGAGCGACTAGCGGGGGGTCCACCCTACAATGAGCAGTTCTTC.